The next 29 T cell receptor beta chains were all read from a single sample in a study of identical twins. A single record per CDR3 protein comes from TCRdb applying MiXCR to the 5' RACE reads. The table lists some 730,000 distinct CDR3 sequences, 15% to 20% of them singletons. This sample also belongs to another study, concerning T cells expressing NK-cell markers.

The specimen sequenced was PBMCs. Every receptor here comes from a woman aged 18-29 years in good health.

The chain recombines TRBV7-9 with TRBJ2-1, with D possibly being TRBD1 (6 bases). The CDR3 length is 13 residues. Trimming stripped 3 bases from V and 5 bases from J, with 8 bases between. Germline V CDR1 and CDR2: SEHNR, FQNEAQ (reference sequence). CDR3 in DNA: TGTGCCAGCAGCTTGGACAGCGACAATGAGCAGTTCTTC. Its protein is CASSLDSDNEQFF.

The chain employs TRBV6-1 and TRBJ2-7; D is unresolved. Germline assignment: CDR1 MNHNS and CDR2 SASEGT. Trimming removed 3 bases at V and 1 base at J, with 7 bases between. The CDR3 is 13 residues long. Here the CDR3 reads CASSDGPSYEQYF. In nucleotides, the CDR3 is TGTGCCAGCAGTGACGGACCTTCCTACGAGCAGTACTTC.

There are a few counts of this clonotype. This chain links TRBV20-1 with TRBJ1-3; 7 positions match TRBD1. The CDR3 extends over 15 amino acids. The germline CDR1 and CDR2 sequences are DFQATT and SNEGSKA (reference sequence). Germline trimming cut 2 bases from V and 2 bases from J; bases unmatched to any gene: 6. CDR3 sequence reads: CSARPRDRPGNTIYF. The CDR3 region has the DNA TGCAGTGCTAGACCTCGGGACAGACCTGGAAACACCATATATTTT.

The chain joins TRBV7-9 to TRBJ1-2; D is unresolved. Germline assignment: CDR1 SEHNR and CDR2 FQNEAQ (reference sequence). The CDR3 has 14 amino acids. With 1 base removed from V and 4 bases from J, the gap between germline ends came to 10 bases. CDR3: CASSLGRGAYGYTF. In DNA, the CDR3 is TGTGCCAGCAGCTTAGGACGAGGTGCCTATGGCTACACCTTC.

The chain links TRBV15 to TRBJ1-2; tentatively, D is TRBD1 (6 bases). Germline CDR1 and CDR2: LNHNV and YYDKDF (reference sequence). The V and J ends lost 5 bases and 8 bases respectively, with 15 bases between them. The CDR3 spans 13 residues. The CDR3 loop is CATSPTTGYGYTF. CDR3 DNA: TGTGCCACCAGCCCGACCACAGGGTACGGCTACACCTTC.

The chain carries TRBV10-3 and TRBJ2-5; D might be TRBD2 (6 bases). Trimming took off 6 bases at V and 4 bases at J, with 12 bases between the two ends. The germline CDR1 and CDR2 sequences are ENHRY and SYGVKD. This CDR3 is 13 amino acids long. Here the CDR3 reads CAIRTTEGETQYF. In nucleotides, the CDR3 is TGTGCCATCAGAACCACGGAGGGAGAGACCCAGTACTTC.

The chain has TRBV6-1 and TRBJ2-3; 10 nucleotides line up with TRBD2. CDR3 length: 18 amino acids. J lost 1 base, V lost 6 bases, and 13 bases had no gene match. Germline CDR1 and CDR2: MNHNS and SASEGT. CDR3 sequence reads: CASRPPSGRAGGTDTQYF. Here the CDR3 DNA reads TGTGCCAGCAGACCCCCGAGCGGGAGGGCCGGGGGCACAGATACGCAGTATTTT.

CDR3 in amino acids: CASSFRTSGPGETQYF. Written as DNA, the CDR3 is TGTGCCAGCAGTTTTAGAACTAGCGGACCTGGGGAGACCCAGTACTTC. The chain has TRBV12-3 or TRBV12-4 and TRBJ2-5; 8 nucleotides agree with TRBD2. J lost 5 bases, V lost 3 bases, and 11 bases had no gene match. This CDR3 comprises 16 residues.

This chain connects TRBV4-3 to TRBJ2-1; D might be TRBD1 or TRBD2, each matching 5 bases. The ends were cut back, 3 bases at V and 7 bases at J, with 13 bases in the middle. The germline V gene encodes CDR1 LGHNA and CDR2 YSLEER. There are 14 residues in the CDR3. The CDR3 is CASSQRGSRNEQFF. The CDR3 coding sequence is TGCGCCAGCAGCCAGAGGGGCTCGCGGAATGAGCAGTTCTTC.

The chain links TRBV6-5 to TRBJ2-7; the match to TRBD1 covers 11 bases. Trimming took 5 bases from V and 3 from J; bases not matched to a gene: 9. The CDR3 covers 16 residues. Germline V gives CDR1 MNHEY, CDR2 SVGAGI. The CDR3 DNA is TGTGCCAGCAGTCTCGACCCCGGGACAGGGGGCTACGAGCAGTACTTC. It translates to CASSLDPGTGGYEQYF.

This clonotype was observed at least ten times. This chain links TRBV7-2 with TRBJ2-5; D is uncertain. The CDR3 extends over 14 amino acids. V gave up 6 bases and J gave up 7 bases, with 18 bases separating them. Germline CDR1 and CDR2: SGHTA and FQGNSA. CDR3 amino acids: CASRESLGSGTQYF. CDR3 DNA sequence: TGTGCCAGCAGGGAGAGCCTGGGATCCGGGACCCAGTACTTC.

Only a few counts were recorded for this clonotype. The chain combines TRBV10-3 with TRBJ1-3; possible D gene TRBD1, 5 bases. This CDR3 is built from 14 residues. Per the germline V gene, CDR1 is ENHRY and CDR2 is SYGVKD. V shed 2 bases and J shed 4 bases, with 9 bases lying between them. CDR3 coding DNA: TGTGCCATCAGTGAGCCACGGGACGGAAACACCATATATTTT. Translation gives CAISEPRDGNTIYF.

This clonotype turned up a few times. This chain joins TRBV4-2 and TRBJ2-3, with D perhaps TRBD2 (5 bases). In germline, CDR1 is LGHNA, CDR2 YNFKEQ. V lost 3 bases and J lost 2, with 12 bases in between. The CDR3 consists of 15 residues. The CDR3 spells CASSHPADSTDTQYF. CDR3 DNA: TGTGCCAGCAGCCATCCAGCGGACTCCACAGATACGCAGTATTTT.

V gene TRBV7-2 combines with J gene TRBJ2-7, with TRBD2 identical over 9 bases. Per germline, CDR1 SGHTA and CDR2 FQGNSA. The CDR3 contains 16 residues. After removal of 4 bases from V and 0 bases from J, the junction contained 7 bases not matched to a gene. CDR3 protein: CASSWRSGRSSYEQYF. The CDR3 coding sequence is TGTGCCAGCAGCTGGCGGAGCGGGAGGAGCTCCTACGAGCAGTACTTC.

This chain joins TRBV10-3 and TRBJ1-6; maybe TRBD1 (5 bases). Trimming took off 9 bases at V and 7 bases at J, with 19 bases between the two ends. CDR1 and CDR2 (germline): ENHRY, SYGVKD. The CDR3 runs 15 residues. The CDR3 region has the DNA TGTGCCATTCGGACACCGGGACCGGGCAATTCACCCCTCCACTTT. Amino acid sequence: CAIRTPGPGNSPLHF.

The V gene is TRBV23-1, the J gene TRBJ2-7, with D possibly being TRBD1 (5 bases). TRBV23-1 carries the ORF label, with uncertain function. This CDR3 is 15 amino acids long. The V and J ends lost 2 bases and 2 bases respectively, with 13 bases between them. This CDR3 is CASSQLRARTYEQYF. The CDR3 coding sequence is TGCGCCAGCAGTCAACTCAGGGCCCGAACCTACGAGCAGTACTTC.

This chain uses TRBV7-9 with TRBJ2-5, with a weak D call TRBD1 (5 bases). The CDR3 consists of 15 residues. Germline assignment: CDR1 SEHNR and CDR2 FQNEAQ (reference sequence). Trimming removed 3 bases at V and 2 bases at J, with 13 bases between. As DNA, the CDR3 is TGTGCCAGCAGCTTTCAGGAGAACAGGCAAGAGACCCAGTACTTC. It specifies CASSFQENRQETQYF.

The chain carries TRBV10-2 and TRBJ2-1; 7 bases map to TRBD2. This CDR3 has 15 residues. Trimming at V came to 7 bases and at J to 7 bases, leaving 13 bases not matched to a gene. CDR1 is WSHSY and CDR2 is SAAADI in the germline V gene. The CDR3 loop reads CASTQRGLKVNEQFF. The CDR3, as DNA: TGCGCCAGCACCCAGCGGGGCCTCAAGGTAAATGAGCAGTTCTTC.

This chain connects TRBV2 to TRBJ2-5; TRBD2 aligns across 11 bases. Losses at the gene ends were 7 bases for V and 5 bases for J; bases not matched to a gene: 9. CDR3 length: 15 amino acids. Germline CDR1 is SNHLY and CDR2 is FYNNEI. The CDR3 DNA reads as TGTGCCAGCACGTTCGGGTCTAGCGGGGGGGAGACCCAGTACTTC. Translating it yields CASTFGSSGGETQYF.

This clonotype came up a few times. The V call is TRBV6-5, the J call TRBJ1-1; no clear D gene. V gave up 4 bases and J gave up 1 base, with 13 bases separating them. The CDR3 extends over 15 amino acids. From germline, CDR1 is MNHEY and CDR2 SVGAGI. The CDR3 loop reads CASSSIDVRNTEAFF. DNA for the CDR3: TGTGCCAGCAGTTCCATCGATGTAAGGAACACTGAAGCTTTCTTT.

In its sample, this clonotype was seen many times. The chain is built from TRBV5-6 and TRBJ2-4, with D unresolved. Germline V gene data show CDR1 as SGHDT and CDR2 as YYEEEE. CDR3 length: 14 residues. Trimming left V 1 base short and J 7 bases short, with 12 bases between. The CDR3 here is CASSLSGVSNIQYF. The DNA for the CDR3 is TGTGCCAGCAGCTTGTCGGGCGTTTCGAACATTCAGTACTTC.

This clonotype was seen a handful of times. This rearrangement joins TRBV6-4 to TRBJ2-1; 13 bases align to TRBD2. Germline CDR1 is MRHNA and CDR2 is SNTAGT. The CDR3 is made up of 15 amino acids. Trimming at V came to 2 bases and at J to 8 bases, leaving 3 bases not matched to a gene. CDR3 protein: CASSDTSGGADEQFF. DNA for the CDR3: TGTGCCAGCAGTGACACTAGCGGGGGGGCGGATGAGCAGTTCTTC.

Only a few counts were recorded for this clonotype. V is TRBV12-3 or TRBV12-4 and J is TRBJ2-1; 11 nucleotides agree with TRBD2. The CDR3 contains 15 residues. Trimming cost V 6 bases and J 10 bases; bases outside gene matches: 11. CDR3 DNA: TGTGCCAGCAGACGTGGTAGCGGGGGGGCCCAGGAGCAGTTCTTC. Residues: CASRRGSGGAQEQFF.

This chain uses TRBV5-1 with TRBJ2-1; 9 nucleotides match TRBD1. The germline gives CDR1 SGHRS, CDR2 YFSETQ. The CDR3 length is 14 residues. V was pared by 0 bases and J by 7 bases, with 2 bases of the junction left unmatched. In DNA, the CDR3 is TGCGCCAGCAGCTTGGGGGACAGGGTAAATGAGCAGTTCTTC. It specifies CASSLGDRVNEQFF.

The chain has TRBV12-3 or TRBV12-4 and TRBJ2-5; the match to TRBD2 covers 8 bases. The CDR3 runs 14 residues. The trim removed 3 bases at V and 2 bases at J, leaving 2 bases unmatched. CDR3 sequence: CASSLPGGQETQYF. CDR3 coding DNA: TGTGCCAGCAGTTTGCCGGGGGGGCAAGAGACCCAGTACTTC.

The rearrangement joins TRBV6-5 to TRBJ1-1; 10 bases are shared with TRBD1. The CDR3 spans 12 residues. CDR1 and CDR2 from the germline V gene are MNHEY and SVGAGI. Trimming cost V 4 bases and J 10 bases; bases outside gene matches: 3. As DNA, the CDR3 is TGTGCCAGCAGTTCGGACAGGGGGTTAGCTTTCTTT. It encodes CASSSDRGLAFF.

The chain uses TRBV12-3 or TRBV12-4 and TRBJ1-5; no clear D. The CDR3 consists of 13 residues. The ends were cut back, 5 bases at V and 5 bases at J, with 10 bases in the middle. The DNA for the CDR3 is TGTGCCAGCAGTCGGGTGGGTCATCAGCCCCAGCATTTT. This codes for CASSRVGHQPQHF.

V is TRBV5-1 and J is TRBJ2-3; 8 nucleotides agree with TRBD1. V shed 3 bases, J shed 1 base, and the junction held 7 bases outside the gene matches. The length of the CDR3 is 16 residues. The germline V gene has CDR1 SGHRS and CDR2 YFSETQ. This CDR3 is CASSSGQGVGTDTQYF. CDR3 coding DNA: TGCGCCAGCAGCTCTGGACAGGGCGTGGGCACAGATACGCAGTATTTT.

The J gene is TRBJ1-4, the V gene TRBV29-1; 9 nucleotides align to TRBD1. The CDR3 length is 13 residues. Germline CDR1 is SQVTM and CDR2 is ANQGSEA. Germline trimming cut 5 bases from V and 6 bases from J; bases unmatched to any gene: 4. The CDR3 region has the DNA TGCAGCGTTCTTTGGACAGGGGATGAAAAACTGTTTTTT. Translation: CSVLWTGDEKLFF.